The entry below describes one TCR beta chain. The table came from immunoSEQ multiplex PCR; TCRdb's copy has only in-frame clones and leaves some out. The sample shows nearly 70,000 clones, just over 90% of them seen only once. This specimen comes from a study of T cell changes during pregnancy in multiple sclerosis. The CDR3 runs 16 residues. Germline lookup yields CDR1 SGHRS and CDR2 YFSETQ. Trimming removed 5 bases from V and 4 bases from J; junction bases left unmatched: 11. The TCR comes from a female donor in good health, enrolled as a control in a pregnancy study. The chain joins TRBV5-1 to TRBJ2-2; 7 nucleotides agree with TRBD2. The specimen was peripheral blood, collected in the second trimester of pregnancy. The CDR3 region is CASSGAGKVATGELFF. DNA for the CDR3: TGCGCCAGCAGTGGAGCGGGGAAAGTGGCCACCGGGGAGCTGTTTTTT.